What follows are 14 T cell receptor beta chains derived from one specimen sequenced in a study of shared T cell receptors in the human thymus. Only in-frame clones appear in the TCRdb table, and some are missing; sequencing was by immunoSEQ multiplex PCR. Here the sample spans 600,000 or so clones, around 87% being singletons. This sample also belongs to another study, concerning human thymus T cells.

Input material: thymocytes. The receptors here all came from a boy under two years old with a congenital heart defect.

This clone was observed a single time. The chain employs TRBV28 and TRBJ2-7; 9 nucleotides agree with TRBD1. Per germline, CDR1 MDHEN and CDR2 SYDVKM. V lost 7 bases, J lost 3 bases, and 10 bases stayed unmatched. The CDR3 runs to 15 residues. The CDR3 loop reads CASNKPGQGDYEQYF. In nucleotides, the CDR3 is TGTGCCAGCAATAAACCGGGACAGGGAGACTACGAGCAGTACTTC.

This sequence joins TRBV4-1 and TRBJ2-2, with 15 bases matching TRBD2. This CDR3 spans 18 amino acids. Unmatched junction bases numbered 8, after V lost 2 bases and J lost 7 bases. Per the germline V gene, CDR1 is MGHRA and CDR2 is YSYEKL. This CDR3 reads CASSQFSGTSGRNGELFF. CDR3 nucleotide sequence: TGCGCCAGCAGCCAATTCTCGGGGACTAGCGGGAGGAACGGGGAGCTGTTTTTT.

This clone is a singleton in its sample. V is TRBV13 and J is TRBJ1-2; D remains unclear. This CDR3 has 16 amino acids. Germline V CDR1 and CDR2: PRHDT, FYEKMQ (reference sequence). V lost 5 bases and J 6 bases, leaving 22 bases between the germline ends. Here the CDR3 DNA reads TGTGCCAGCAGCCCTGGGAGTTTGGCCCCGACGGATGGCTACACCTTC. It yields the protein CASSPGSLAPTDGYTF.

The J gene is TRBJ2-5, the V gene TRBV28, with TRBD1 identical over 8 bases. The J call may be mistaken, given a closer DNA end match to TRBJ2-7. Germline V CDR1 and CDR2: MDHEN, SYDVKM. The CDR3 sequence is 13 residues long. The CDR3 protein is CASSYDRGNEQYF. The CDR3 coding sequence is TGTGCCAGCAGTTATGACAGGGGTAACGAGCAGTACTTC.

The chain couples TRBV10-3 to TRBJ2-7; D might be TRBD1 (5 bases). Per germline, CDR1 ENHRY and CDR2 SYGVKD. The CDR3 runs 13 residues. Trimming shortened V by 3 bases and J by 1 base, and 7 bases separated the two germline ends. DNA for the CDR3: TGTGCCATCAGTGATCAGGGTTCCTACGAGCAGTACTTC. Protein sequence: CAISDQGSYEQYF.

This chain connects TRBV4-2 to TRBJ2-1; no definite D call. Germline V CDR1 and CDR2: LGHNA, YNFKEQ. The germline V and J ends were trimmed by 3 bases and 0 bases, with 18 bases remaining between them. This CDR3 spans 18 amino acids. The CDR3 protein is CASSQRKDFAGSYNEQFF. Here the CDR3 DNA reads TGTGCCAGCAGCCAGCGGAAAGACTTCGCTGGCTCCTACAATGAGCAGTTCTTC.

V and J are TRBV27 and TRBJ2-7, with TRBD1 matching over 11 bases. CDR1 is MNHEY, CDR2 SMNVEV, per germline (reference sequence). The trim removed 10 bases at V and 2 bases at J, leaving 28 bases unmatched. CDR3 length equals 21 residues. The CDR3 reads CATANDKTGTGGFRGTYEQYF. CDR3 nucleotides: TGTGCCACCGCGAATGATAAAACCGGGACAGGGGGTTTTAGGGGCACCTACGAGCAGTACTTC.

The genes are TRBV28 and TRBJ2-7; the D gene is possibly TRBD1 (5 bases). The CDR3 loop spans 14 amino acids. The ends were cut back, 6 bases at V and 2 bases at J, with 14 bases in the middle. In germline, CDR1 is MDHEN, CDR2 SYDVKM. DNA for the CDR3: TGTGCCAGCAGAAACAGGACGGCAGCCTACGAGCAGTACTTC. Protein sequence: CASRNRTAAYEQYF.

Points on this clone: A junction end diverges from the germline sequence, so it may reflect a read error. This specimen includes other DNA sequences encoding the same CDR3. The chain recombines TRBV4-3 with TRBJ1-6; no clear D gene. CDR3 length equals 19 residues. Germline CDR1 reads LGHNA; CDR2 reads YSLEER. Here the CDR3 reads CASSHLPRGSGSYNSPLHF. In DNA form, the CDR3 reads TGCGCCAGCAGCCACCTGCCCCGGGGTAGCGGCTCCTATAATTCCCCCCTCCACTTT.

This chain links TRBV18 with TRBJ1-2; 10 nucleotides line up with TRBD1. CDR3 length: 14 amino acids. Germline V gene sequence: CDR1 KGHSH, CDR2 LQKENI. The V gene end was trimmed by 3 bases and the J gene end by 8 bases; junction bases not matched to a gene: 6. The CDR3 coding sequence is TGTGCCAGCTCACCCCAGACAGGGGGCCGGGGCTACACCTTC. This gives the protein CASSPQTGGRGYTF.

This chain links TRBV2 with TRBJ1-5, with TRBD1 matching 12 bases. The germline gives CDR1 SNHLY, CDR2 FYNNEI. The CDR3 spans 17 residues. Germline trimming cut 4 bases from V and 4 bases from J; bases unmatched to any gene: 8. CDR3 loop: CASSGRDRGRENQPQHF. The CDR3 DNA follows: TGTGCCAGCAGTGGTAGGGACAGGGGGCGCGAAAATCAGCCCCAGCATTTT.

The rearrangement uses TRBV14 and TRBJ1-4; 8 nucleotides match TRBD1. In germline, CDR1 is SGHDN, CDR2 FVKESK. The V and J ends lost 6 bases and 0 bases, in that order; junction bases with no gene match: 15. The CDR3 is 19 residues long. CDR3 DNA sequence: TGTGCCAGCAGGCCCAGGGGGCAGGACCGCGATTCAACTAATGAAAAACTGTTTTTT. It yields the protein CASRPRGQDRDSTNEKLFF.

The chain uses TRBV10-3 and TRBJ2-3, with TRBD2 matching 12 bases. V dropped 10 bases and J dropped 0; count of bases not matched to a gene: 5. CDR3 length: 15 residues. Germline-derived CDR1 and CDR2 are ENHRY and SYGVKD. The CDR3 DNA sequence: TGTGCCACCTGGACTAGCGGGGCTAGCACAGATACGCAGTATTTT. Protein: CATWTSGASTDTQYF.

The CDR3 reads CASSQGRSNSPETQYF. The CDR3 DNA sequence: TGTGCCAGCAGCCAGGGGCGGAGCAACTCCCCAGAGACCCAGTACTTC. The chain recombines TRBV7-6 with TRBJ2-5; D might be TRBD1 (6 bases). CDR3 length: 16 amino acids. Trimming removed 5 bases at V and 4 bases at J, with 20 bases between. Germline V gene data show CDR1 as SGHVS and CDR2 as FNYEAQ.